This TCR beta chain was sequenced during a study of T cells after yellow fever vaccination (dated by TCRdb to about 2019). As for the study more broadly: Libraries from fractions with low cell numbers were prepared with the SMART-Seq v4 Ultra Low Input RNA kit. Two healthy male donors, one aged 18 to 30 and one aged 30 to 40 years, made up the cohort. To track T-cell clones before and after primary and booster YFV17D yellow fever vaccination, bulk TCR alpha and beta repertoires were sequenced longitudinally. Blood was drawn at multiple timepoints before and after primary and secondary immunization, with bulk PBMC replicates and cell subsets isolated. What the authors observed across the whole study: Computational filtering was required because FACS-sorted repertoires could contain abundant contaminating clonotypes from the bulk population. Because only two donors were included in the study, the extent to which the findings can be generalized is limited. A small fraction of clonotypes showed up in both the CD4 and CD8 compartments, probably as a result of convergent recombination. Most clones expanded after primary vaccination were re-detected after the booster (around 96% of CD4 and about 88% of CD8), suggesting broad memory maintenance. Compared with the primary T-cell response, the secondary T-cell response was weaker but faster, peaking on day 5 rather than day 15.

The sample's treatment or condition label is to be understood as: live attenuated yellow fever vaccine strain. Two biological replicates of bulk PBMCs were collected at each blood-draw timepoint. A standard Ficoll-Paque protocol was used to isolate PBMCs from peripheral blood. TriZol was used to extract RNA from bulk PBMCs, CD4 and CD8 fractions, and dextramer-positive and dextramer-negative fractions. The sequencer was an Illumina NovaSeq 6000. Synthesis of TCR cDNA relied on 5'RACE template switching, a step that introduced a universal primer site along with unique molecular identifiers. cDNA synthesis was primed from both the TCR alpha and TCR beta constant segments. Two PCR steps were used to amplify libraries, with sample barcodes and sequencing adapters being added in the second step. Sequencing of the libraries was done on either Illumina HiSeq 2500 (2x100 bp) or NovaSeq (2x150 bp). In the authors' own workflow: Reads were demultiplexed and collapsed into UMI consensus sequences with MIGEC, and V(D)J alignment was performed with MiXCR. Vaccine-responding clonotypes were defined with edgeR using replicate PBMC samples, requiring FDR below 0.01 and a log2 fold change above 5 up to day 15. Each bulk clonotype was labeled CD4 or CD8 based on which sequenced repertoire, CD4 or CD8, contained the clonotype at higher abundance. TCRdb applied fastp at Q25 and MiXCR to the public reads, then kept only in-frame beta chains. CDR3 protein duplicates are merged, each entry listing the most common genes and DNA. V and J calls and clone size were set by TCRdb, not the authors. The sample table shows some 350,000 distinct CDR3 sequences, and approximately 4% are seen once. The top ten clonotypes cover just under 25% of the sample.

As for this clonotype: No antigen is known for it. Per-base qualities were not stored, and no clone one base away is much larger.

Per the germline V gene (reference sequence), SEHNR is the CDR1 and FQNEAQ is the CDR2. V loses 5 bases, J loses 0 bases, and the germline ends lie 13 bases apart. Reading from cysteine to phenylalanine, the CDR3 counts 15 amino acids. The kept DNA is CDR3 alone, 45 bases in frame from the first base. The sample consisted of PBMCs, taken 5 days after the yellow fever booster vaccination. The sequence was collected from a man aged 18 to 35 who received the YFV17D yellow fever vaccine. The chain joins TRBV7-9 to TRBJ1-1; TRBD1 is a weak D gene call, 6 bases matching. The CDR3 has the sequence CASSPRQAMNTEAFF. The bases read TGTGCCAGCAGCCCCCGACAGGCGATGAACACTGAAGCTTTCTTT.